The present TCR beta chain was sequenced within a study of blood T cell repertoires in COVID-19. How the authors handled the data: For nucleated cells, counts were estimated from reference gene primer amplification. The protocol was immunoSEQ multiplex PCR, while the TCRdb copy is restricted to in-frame clones and leaves out a portion. The DNA gave D and trimming, while V, J and clone size come from that table. The profile covers 380,000 or so clones, with roughly 77% appearing a single time and under 1.2% taken by the ten largest. The sample holds a few counts of this clone. The sample comprised peripheral blood. This receptor was obtained from a human donor with acute or convalescent COVID-19. The donor label of this sample is uncertain.

Written as DNA, the CDR3 is TGTGCCAGTAGTATTTTAGGGACACCTAGCAATCAGCCCCAGCATTTT. Its protein product is CASSILGTPSNQPQHF. V and J are TRBV19 and TRBJ1-5, with D perhaps TRBD1 (6 bases). This CDR3 has 16 residues. Germline V gene sequence: CDR1 LNHDA, CDR2 SQIVND (reference sequence). Deletions cut 3 bases from V and 0 bases from J, with 12 bases between.